The clone carrying this T cell receptor beta chain was counted a few times. The antigen is not known. The data were produced by immunoSEQ multiplex PCR, yet TCRdb's version contains in-frame clones alone and is incomplete. The sample shows approximately 75,000 clones, approximately 80% of them seen only once. Trimming cost V 5 bases and J 2 bases, with 9 bases left between them. There are 12 residues in the CDR3. CDR1 and CDR2 from the germline V gene are GTSNPN and SVGIG (reference sequence). These data originate in a study of early stage breast cancer tumors. Whole-study context: Seven or eight ER+/PR+/HER2- tumors were invasive ductal; a few were invasive lobular. Points from the study as a whole: Tumors had roughly 2.5-fold higher T cell density and higher clonality than adjacent normal breast tissue. Tumor and normal breast were distinguished via blood comparison in about 90% of the 16 patients.

This receptor was identified in a person aged 40-50 years with breast cancer. The specimen was blood. The chain is built from TRBV30 and TRBJ1-2; D perhaps matches TRBD1 (5 bases). This CDR3 is CAWDRRNYGYTF. The DNA for the CDR3 is TGTGCCTGGGACAGAAGGAACTATGGCTACACCTTC.